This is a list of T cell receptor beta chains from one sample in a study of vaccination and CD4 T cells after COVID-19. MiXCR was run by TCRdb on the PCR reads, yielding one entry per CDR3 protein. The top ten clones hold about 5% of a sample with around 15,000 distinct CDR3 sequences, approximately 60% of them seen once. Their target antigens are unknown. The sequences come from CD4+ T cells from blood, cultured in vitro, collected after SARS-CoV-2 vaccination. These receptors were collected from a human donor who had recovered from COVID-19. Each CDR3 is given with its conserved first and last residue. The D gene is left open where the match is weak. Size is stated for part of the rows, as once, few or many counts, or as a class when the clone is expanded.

cdr3_aa: CASSFSGTGGELFF
cdr3_nt: TGTGCCAGCAGCTTTAGCGGGACGGGCGGGGAGCTGTTTTTT
v_call: TRBV7-2
clone_size: -
cdr3_length: 14
d_call: TRBD2
j_call: TRBJ2-2

cdr3_aa: CASSSRPDEQYF
cdr3_nt: TGTGCCAGCAGCTCTCGACCGGACGAGCAGTACTTC
v_call: TRBV7-2
clone_size: -
cdr3_length: 12
d_call: -
j_call: TRBJ2-7

cdr3_aa: CATGQGSGYTF
cdr3_nt: TGTGCCACAGGACAGGGAAGTGGCTACACCTTC
v_call: TRBV6-1
clone_size: -
cdr3_length: 11
d_call: TRBD1
j_call: TRBJ1-2

cdr3_aa: CASNEPQGAGNQPQHF
cdr3_nt: TGTGCCAGCAATGAACCGCAGGGGGCGGGCAATCAGCCCCAGCATTTT
v_call: TRBV6-1
clone_size: -
cdr3_length: 16
d_call: TRBD1
j_call: TRBJ1-5

cdr3_aa: CATSREGRDTGELFF
cdr3_nt: TGTGCCACCAGCAGAGAAGGGAGGGATACCGGGGAGCTGTTTTTT
v_call: TRBV15
clone_size: -
cdr3_length: 15
d_call: TRBD2
j_call: TRBJ2-2

cdr3_aa: CSASSRAETNEKLFF
cdr3_nt: TGCAGTGCTAGTTCCAGGGCGGAAACTAATGAAAAACTGTTTTTT
v_call: TRBV20-1
clone_size: -
cdr3_length: 15
d_call: -
j_call: TRBJ1-4

cdr3_aa: CAWSVPPDTQYF
cdr3_nt: TGTGCCTGGAGTGTACCCCCCGATACGCAGTATTTT
v_call: TRBV30
clone_size: -
cdr3_length: 12
d_call: -
j_call: TRBJ2-3

cdr3_aa: CASSESRVRGYTF
cdr3_nt: TGTGCCAGCAGCGAAAGTAGGGTTCGAGGCTACACCTTC
v_call: TRBV6-1
clone_size: few
cdr3_length: 13
d_call: -
j_call: TRBJ1-2

cdr3_aa: CSARDLAGGRDTKYF
cdr3_nt: TGCAGTGCTAGGGATTTAGCGGGGGGGAGAGATACGAAGTATTTT
v_call: TRBV20-1
clone_size: -
cdr3_length: 15
d_call: TRBD2
j_call: TRBJ2-3

cdr3_aa: CASSIGPIAETQYF
cdr3_nt: TGTGCCAGTAGTATAGGGCCCATTGCGGAGACCCAGTACTTC
v_call: TRBV19
clone_size: once
cdr3_length: 14
d_call: -
j_call: TRBJ2-5

cdr3_aa: CASSLWRFGSRDTQYF
cdr3_nt: TGTGCCAGCAGCCTCTGGCGTTTTGGGAGTAGGGATACGCAGTATTTT
v_call: TRBV7-8
clone_size: -
cdr3_length: 16
d_call: -
j_call: TRBJ2-3

cdr3_aa: CSAGHRLAGYQETQYF
cdr3_nt: TGCAGTGCTGGCCATAGGCTAGCGGGGTACCAAGAGACCCAGTACTTC
v_call: TRBV20-1
clone_size: few
cdr3_length: 16
d_call: TRBD2
j_call: TRBJ2-5

cdr3_aa: CASSYSSRAKNQPQHF
cdr3_nt: TGTGCCAGCAGTTACTCGTCCAGGGCAAAAAATCAGCCCCAGCATTTT
v_call: TRBV6-2/TRBV6-3
clone_size: -
cdr3_length: 16
d_call: -
j_call: TRBJ1-5

cdr3_aa: CVTRKRRTGGSYNSPLHF
cdr3_nt: TGTGTCACCCGAAAGCGAAGGACAGGGGGGTCCTATAATTCACCCCTCCACTTT
v_call: TRBV24-1
clone_size: -
cdr3_length: 18
d_call: TRBD1
j_call: TRBJ1-6

cdr3_aa: CAISELTNEKLFF
cdr3_nt: TGTGCCATCAGTGAGTTAACTAATGAAAAACTGTTTTTT
v_call: TRBV10-3
clone_size: few
cdr3_length: 13
d_call: -
j_call: TRBJ1-4

cdr3_aa: CSARDYRGWNYGYTF
cdr3_nt: TGCAGTGCTAGGGACTACAGGGGATGGAACTATGGCTACACCTTC
v_call: TRBV20-1
clone_size: few
cdr3_length: 15
d_call: TRBD1
j_call: TRBJ1-2